A single sample gave rise to the 16 T cell receptor beta chains below, sequenced in a study of metastatic and nonmetastatic thyroid tumors. TCRdb re-clonotyped the PCR reads through MiXCR. There are 20,000 to 25,000 clones in the sample; roughly 20% occur only once, and 27% lies in the top ten. Each patient came to thyroid surgery without any prior treatment (of any kind). Sequencing used blood. All receptors come from a female donor with papillary thyroid cancer or a benign thyroid nodule (not recorded which). Some clones in this sample may be carry-over from other donors' samples.

In its sample, this clone ranks as large (0.1 to 1%). The chain is built from TRBV5-1 and TRBJ2-7, with D possibly being TRBD1 (6 bases). The germline V gene has CDR1 SGHRS and CDR2 YFSETQ. V lost 0 bases to trimming and J lost 2 bases, with 15 bases between them. CDR3 length equals 16 residues. Here the CDR3 DNA reads TGCGCCAGCAGCTTGGCGGGACGGACAGATGCCTACGAGCAGTACTTC. This translates into CASSLAGRTDAYEQYF.

This clone was seen many times. This chain uses TRBV4-1 with TRBJ2-1; 8 positions agree with TRBD2. The J segment lost 0 bases and the V segment lost 2 bases, leaving 12 bases of the junction unmatched. Looked up from germline, CDR1 is MGHRA and CDR2 is YSYEKL. The CDR3 loop spans 19 amino acids. The CDR3, as DNA: TGCGCCAGCAGCCAACTGGGACTAGGTAAGGAAAGCTCCTACAATGAGCAGTTCTTC. Its protein product is CASSQLGLGKESSYNEQFF.

This clone was observed a handful of times. V is TRBV12-3 or TRBV12-4 and J is TRBJ2-7; possible D gene TRBD2, 6 bases. With 3 bases removed from V and 0 bases from J, the gap between germline ends came to 12 bases. CDR3 size: 15 residues. CDR3 DNA sequence: TGTGCCAGCAGTTTTCGGGGGTTCATCTCCTACGAGCAGTACTTC. Protein sequence: CASSFRGFISYEQYF.

Comments on this clone: Given a much more abundant clone one base away, this may be a read error. Other nucleotide sequences from this sample produce the same CDR3. This chain links TRBV9 with TRBJ2-3; no clear D. This CDR3 comprises 11 residues. With 0 bases removed from V and 6 bases from J, the gap between germline ends came to 2 bases. Germline CDR1 SGDLS, CDR2 YYNGEE. In nucleotides, the CDR3 is TGTGCCAGCAGCGTAGGTGATACGCAGTATTTT. Protein sequence: CASSVGDTQYF. Full variable domain (missing parts from reference TRBV9 and TRBJ2-3): DSGVTQTPKHLITATGQRVTLRCSPRSGDLSVYWYQQSLDQGLQFLIQYYNGEERAKGNILERFSAQQFPDLHSELNLSSLELGDSALYFCASSVGDTQYFGPGTRLTVL.

This clone is categorized as medium-sized. The CDR3 DNA is TGTGCCAGCAGTTTAAGCTCTGGGGCCAACGTCCTGACTTTC. It yields the protein CASSLSSGANVLTF. The J gene is TRBJ2-6, the V gene TRBV12-3 or TRBV12-4; D is ambiguous. V lost 2 bases, J lost 0 bases, and 2 bases lay in between. This CDR3 is built from 14 residues.

Notes on this clone: Without the conserved terminal phenylalanine or tryptophan, this CDR3 likely stems from a read error. The gene calls are TRBV28 and TRBJ1-2; D unresolved. The germline gives CDR1 MDHEN, CDR2 SYDVKM. The CDR3 has 11 amino acids. This CDR3 is CASSPNYCYTL. The DNA for the CDR3 is TGTGCCAGCAGTCCAAACTATTGCTACACCCTC.

About this clone itself: A much larger clone sits a single nucleotide away, making a read error possible. The sample contains more than one DNA sequence encoding this CDR3. V and J are TRBV7-3 and TRBJ1-1; D unclear. The CDR3 spans 14 residues. Germline V gives CDR1 SGHTA, CDR2 FQGTGA. CDR3 loop: CASSLTSGNTEASF. DNA for the CDR3: TGTGCCAGCAGCTTAACGTCGGGGAACACTGAGGCTTCCTTT.

This clone appeared many times. V is TRBV29-1 and J is TRBJ2-4; tentatively, D is TRBD2 (6 bases). Germline V gives CDR1 SQVTM, CDR2 ANQGSEA. The ends were cut back, 0 bases at V and 8 bases at J, with 11 bases in the middle. The CDR3 loop spans 13 amino acids. The CDR3 nucleotides are TGCAGCGTTGAAGATGCGGGGAACGACATTCAGTACTTC. It yields the protein CSVEDAGNDIQYF.

On this clone itself: This may stem from a read error, because a much larger clone lies one nucleotide away. Other DNA sequences in the sample encode the same CDR3. V is TRBV29-1 and J is TRBJ1-1; 8 bases agree with TRBD1. Germline V gene lookup returns CDR1 SQVTM and CDR2 ANQGSEA. This CDR3 has 15 residues. Trimming took 2 bases from V and 5 from J; bases not matched to a gene: 10. The DNA for the CDR3 is TGCAGCGTTGAACTCCCGACAGGGGATCGTACTGAAGCTTTCTTT. This sequence encodes CSVELPTGDRTEAFF.

With respect to this clone: The junction and the germline gene differ at one end; a read error may be behind it. The V gene is TRBV9, the J gene TRBJ2-3; D may be TRBD2 (6 bases). The germline V gene encodes CDR1 SGDLS and CDR2 YYNGEE. The length of the CDR3 is 15 residues. CDR3 bases: TGTGCCAGCAGCGTAGGGGCGGGGTATCCAGATACACAGTATTTT. It codes for CASSVGAGYPDTQYF.

The V and J genes are TRBV6-4 and TRBJ2-3, with 14 bases that match TRBD2. This CDR3 region has 16 residues. The trim removed 6 bases at V and 4 bases at J, leaving 6 bases unmatched. Germline loops: CDR1 MRHNA, CDR2 SNTAGT. This chain's CDR3 is CASSHGLAGGSDTQYF. The CDR3 nucleotides are TGTGCCAGCAGCCACGGACTAGCGGGAGGCTCAGATACGCAGTATTTT.

This clone came up many times. The V gene is TRBV5-1, the J gene TRBJ2-7; TRBD1 might be the D (6 bases). Germline CDR1 is SGHRS and CDR2 is YFSETQ. V was clipped by 4 bases and J by 1 base, with 12 bases between them. The CDR3 has 14 residues. The CDR3 sequence: CASSQQGTSYEQYF. The DNA of the CDR3 is TGCGCCAGCAGCCAACAGGGAACTTCCTACGAGCAGTACTTC.

Turning to this clone: A junction end diverges from the germline sequence, so it may reflect a read error. The V and J genes are TRBV19 and TRBJ2-2; 9 positions agree with TRBD1. There are 17 residues in the CDR3. Germline CDR1 is LNHDA and CDR2 is SQIVND (reference sequence). CDR3 sequence: CASSILTGGMGTGDLFF. Here the CDR3 DNA reads TGTGCCAGTAGTATCCTAACAGGGGGCATGGGCACCGGGGATCTGTTTTTT.

The sample holds many counts of this clone. This chain uses TRBV9 with TRBJ2-3; maybe TRBD2 (7 bases). V lost 3 bases, J lost 2 bases, and 19 bases lay in between. This CDR3 has 17 residues. Per germline, CDR1 SGDLS and CDR2 YYNGEE. Written as DNA, the CDR3 is TGTGCCAGCAGCGAGGAAGGGGCGGGGGCCGTCACAGATACGCAGTATTTT. Translating gives CASSEEGAGAVTDTQYF.

This clone was observed at least ten times. The rearrangement uses TRBV7-9 and TRBJ2-1; 7 bases agree with TRBD2. Germline trimming cut 1 base from V and 8 bases from J; bases unmatched to any gene: 5. The CDR3 runs to 14 residues. Germline assignment: CDR1 SEHNR and CDR2 FQNEAQ (reference sequence). The CDR3 nucleotides are TGTGCCAGCAGCTTAGGCGGGAGCAACTATGAGCAGTTCTTC. Its protein product is CASSLGGSNYEQFF.

This clone came up many times. The gene calls are TRBV15 and TRBJ2-1; D may match TRBD1 or TRBD2 (6 bases each). This CDR3 has 18 amino acids. V lost 0 bases to trimming and J lost 0 bases, with 15 bases between them. CDR1 is LNHNV, CDR2 YYDKDF, per germline (reference sequence). DNA of the CDR3: TGTGCCACCAGCAGAGACTCGGGGGCAGCCAGCTCCTACAATGAGCAGTTCTTC. This gives the protein CATSRDSGAASSYNEQFF.